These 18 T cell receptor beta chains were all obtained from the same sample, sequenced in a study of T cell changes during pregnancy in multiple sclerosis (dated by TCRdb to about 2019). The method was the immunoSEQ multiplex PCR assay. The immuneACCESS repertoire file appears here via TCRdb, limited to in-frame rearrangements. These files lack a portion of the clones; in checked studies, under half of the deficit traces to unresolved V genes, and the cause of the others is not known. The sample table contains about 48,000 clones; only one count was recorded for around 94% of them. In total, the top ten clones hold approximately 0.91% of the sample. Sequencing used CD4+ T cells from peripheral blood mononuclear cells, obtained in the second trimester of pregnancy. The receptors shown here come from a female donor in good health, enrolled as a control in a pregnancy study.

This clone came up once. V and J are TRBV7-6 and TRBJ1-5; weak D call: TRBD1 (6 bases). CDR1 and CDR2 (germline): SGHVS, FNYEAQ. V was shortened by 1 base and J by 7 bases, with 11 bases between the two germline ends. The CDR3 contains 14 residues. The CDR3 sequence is CASSLDQQGQPQHF. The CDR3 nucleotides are TGTGCCAGCAGCTTAGATCAACAGGGCCAGCCCCAGCATTTT.

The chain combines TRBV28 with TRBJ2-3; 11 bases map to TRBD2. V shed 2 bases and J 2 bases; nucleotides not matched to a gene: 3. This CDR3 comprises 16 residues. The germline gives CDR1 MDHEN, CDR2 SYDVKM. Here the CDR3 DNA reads TGTGCCAGCAGTTTACCTAGCGGGAGGTCCACAGATACGCAGTATTTT. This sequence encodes CASSLPSGRSTDTQYF.

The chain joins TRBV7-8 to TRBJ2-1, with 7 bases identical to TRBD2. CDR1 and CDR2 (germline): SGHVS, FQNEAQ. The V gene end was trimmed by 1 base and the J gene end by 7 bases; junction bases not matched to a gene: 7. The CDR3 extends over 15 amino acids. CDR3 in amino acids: CASSLGAGEANEQFF. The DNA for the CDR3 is TGTGCCAGCAGCTTAGGGGCGGGGGAGGCGAATGAGCAGTTCTTC.

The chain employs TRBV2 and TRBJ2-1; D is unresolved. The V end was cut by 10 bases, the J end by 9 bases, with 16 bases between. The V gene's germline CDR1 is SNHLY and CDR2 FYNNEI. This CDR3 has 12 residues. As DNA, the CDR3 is TGTGCCACCCCGGCGGCTACCGTTGAGCAGTTCTTC. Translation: CATPAATVEQFF.

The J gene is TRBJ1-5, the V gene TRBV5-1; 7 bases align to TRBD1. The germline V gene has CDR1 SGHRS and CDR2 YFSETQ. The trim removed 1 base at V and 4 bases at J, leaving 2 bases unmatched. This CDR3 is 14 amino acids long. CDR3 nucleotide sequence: TGCGCCAGCAGCTTGTCAGGGGGGAATCAGCCCCAGCATTTT. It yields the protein CASSLSGGNQPQHF.

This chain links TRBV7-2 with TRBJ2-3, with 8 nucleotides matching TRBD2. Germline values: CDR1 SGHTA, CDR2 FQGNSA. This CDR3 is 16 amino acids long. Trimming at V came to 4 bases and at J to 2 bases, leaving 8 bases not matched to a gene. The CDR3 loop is CASSSSGGPYTDTQYF. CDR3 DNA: TGTGCCAGCAGCTCCAGCGGGGGCCCGTACACAGATACGCAGTATTTT.

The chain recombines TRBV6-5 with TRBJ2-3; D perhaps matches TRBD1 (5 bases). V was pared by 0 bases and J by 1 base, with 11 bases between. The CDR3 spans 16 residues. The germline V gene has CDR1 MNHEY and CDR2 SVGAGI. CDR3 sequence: CASSYSPGYGTDTQYF. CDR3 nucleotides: TGTGCCAGCAGTTACTCCCCAGGGTATGGCACAGATACGCAGTATTTT.

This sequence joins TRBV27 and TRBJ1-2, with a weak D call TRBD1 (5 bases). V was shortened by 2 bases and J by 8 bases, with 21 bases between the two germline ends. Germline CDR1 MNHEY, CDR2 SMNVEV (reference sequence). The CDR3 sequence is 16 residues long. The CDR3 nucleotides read TGTGCCAGCAGTTTACCCCCGGGGGAGGGTTGGAAGGGCTACACCTTC. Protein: CASSLPPGEGWKGYTF.

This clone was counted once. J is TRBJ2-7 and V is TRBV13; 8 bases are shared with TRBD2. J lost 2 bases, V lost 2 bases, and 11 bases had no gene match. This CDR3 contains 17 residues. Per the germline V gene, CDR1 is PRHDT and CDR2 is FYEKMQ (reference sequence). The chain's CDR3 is CASSLYPSGPTAYEQYF. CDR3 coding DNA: TGTGCCAGCAGCTTATACCCTAGCGGGCCTACAGCCTACGAGCAGTACTTC.

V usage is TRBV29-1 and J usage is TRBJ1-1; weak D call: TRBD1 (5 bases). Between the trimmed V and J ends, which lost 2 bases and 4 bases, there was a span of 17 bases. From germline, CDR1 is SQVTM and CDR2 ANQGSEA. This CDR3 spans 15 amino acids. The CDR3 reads CSVELETRRGTEAFF. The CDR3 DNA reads TGCAGCGTTGAACTCGAAACCCGGAGGGGCACTGAAGCTTTCTTT. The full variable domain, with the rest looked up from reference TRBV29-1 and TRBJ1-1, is SAVISQKPSRDICQRGTSLTIQCQVDSQVTMMFWYRQQPGQSLTLIATANQGSEATYESGFVIDKFPISRPNLTFSTLTVSNMSPEDSSIYLCSVELETRRGTEAFFGQGTRLTVV.

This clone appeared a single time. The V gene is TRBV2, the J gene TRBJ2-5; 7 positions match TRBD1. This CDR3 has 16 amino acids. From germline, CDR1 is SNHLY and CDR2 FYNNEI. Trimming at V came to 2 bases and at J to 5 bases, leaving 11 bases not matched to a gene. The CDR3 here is CASSESLGTVSETQYF. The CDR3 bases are TGTGCCAGCAGTGAAAGTCTAGGGACAGTTTCCGAGACCCAGTACTTC.

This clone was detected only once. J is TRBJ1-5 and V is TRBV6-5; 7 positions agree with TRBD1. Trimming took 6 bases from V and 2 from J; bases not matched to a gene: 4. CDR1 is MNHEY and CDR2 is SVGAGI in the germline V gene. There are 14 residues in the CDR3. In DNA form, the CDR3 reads TGTGCCAGCAGGGACACAGGGGGCAATCAGCCCCAGCATTTT. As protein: CASRDTGGNQPQHF.

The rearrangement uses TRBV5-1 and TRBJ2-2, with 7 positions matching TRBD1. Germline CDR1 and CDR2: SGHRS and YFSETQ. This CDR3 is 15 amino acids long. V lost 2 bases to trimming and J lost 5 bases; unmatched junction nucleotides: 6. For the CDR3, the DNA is TGCGCCAGCAGCTTTCGACAGGGACGGACCGGGGAGCTGTTTTTT. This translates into CASSFRQGRTGELFF.

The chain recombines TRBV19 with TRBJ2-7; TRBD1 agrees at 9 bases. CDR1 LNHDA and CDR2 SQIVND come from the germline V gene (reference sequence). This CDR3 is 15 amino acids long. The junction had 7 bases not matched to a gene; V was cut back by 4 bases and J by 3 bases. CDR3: CASSRAGQGDYEQYF. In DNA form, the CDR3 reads TGTGCCAGTAGTAGGGCGGGACAGGGTGACTACGAGCAGTACTTC.

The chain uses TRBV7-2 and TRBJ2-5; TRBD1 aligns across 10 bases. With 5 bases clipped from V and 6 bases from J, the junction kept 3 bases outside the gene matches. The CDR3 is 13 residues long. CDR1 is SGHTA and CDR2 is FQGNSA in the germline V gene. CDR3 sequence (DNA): TGTGCCAGCAGCACCGACAGGGGGCAGACCCAGTACTTC. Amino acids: CASSTDRGQTQYF.

The CDR3 sequence: CASGTSGVYEQYF. In DNA form, the CDR3 reads TGTGCCAGCGGGACTAGCGGGGTCTACGAGCAGTACTTC. The gene calls are TRBV7-2 and TRBJ2-7, with 13 bases aligning to TRBD2. The CDR3 runs to 13 residues. Looked up from germline, CDR1 is SGHTA and CDR2 is FQGNSA. With V trimmed by 8 bases and J by 3 bases, 1 base remained unmatched.

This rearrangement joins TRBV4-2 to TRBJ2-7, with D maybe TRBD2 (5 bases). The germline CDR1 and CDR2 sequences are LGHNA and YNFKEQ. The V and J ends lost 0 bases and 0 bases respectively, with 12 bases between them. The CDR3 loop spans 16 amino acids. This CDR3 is CASSQDAAGTSYEQYF. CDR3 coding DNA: TGTGCCAGCAGCCAAGATGCGGCGGGCACCTCCTACGAGCAGTACTTC.

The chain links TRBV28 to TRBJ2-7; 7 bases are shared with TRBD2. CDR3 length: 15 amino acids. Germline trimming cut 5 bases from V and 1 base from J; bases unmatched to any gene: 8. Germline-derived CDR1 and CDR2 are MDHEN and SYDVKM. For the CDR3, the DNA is TGTGCCAGCAGTCTCCCGGGGGGTCTTTCCTACGAGCAGTACTTC. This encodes CASSLPGGLSYEQYF.